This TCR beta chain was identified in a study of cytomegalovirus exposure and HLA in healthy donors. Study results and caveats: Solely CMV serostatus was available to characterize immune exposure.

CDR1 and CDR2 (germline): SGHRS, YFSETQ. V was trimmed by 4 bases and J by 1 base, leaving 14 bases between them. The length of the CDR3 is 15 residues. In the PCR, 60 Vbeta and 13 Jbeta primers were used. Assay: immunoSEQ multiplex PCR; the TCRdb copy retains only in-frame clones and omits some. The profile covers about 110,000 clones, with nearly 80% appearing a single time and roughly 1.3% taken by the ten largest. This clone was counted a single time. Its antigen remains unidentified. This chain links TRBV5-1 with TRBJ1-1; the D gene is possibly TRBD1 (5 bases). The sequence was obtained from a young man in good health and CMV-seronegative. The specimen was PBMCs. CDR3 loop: CASSGFRDKNTEAFF. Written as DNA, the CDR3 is TGCGCCAGCAGCGGATTCAGGGATAAGAACACTGAAGCTTTCTTT.